Presented here are 15 T cell receptor beta chains from one specimen sequenced in a study of memory CD4+ T cells and cytomegalovirus serostatus (dated by TCRdb to between 2018 and 2020). Single viable CD3+CD4+CD8-CD45RO+ cells were sorted as memory CD4+ T cells on a FACSAria II. Libraries were built with the immunoSEQ multiplex PCR assay. Not all clones reach the TCRdb copy of this immuneACCESS table, which keeps in-frame sequences only. Checked studies attribute under half of the gap to unresolved V genes and leave the rest unexplained. Across this sample there are over 40,000 clones, with over 70% seen only once. The top ten clonotypes cover approximately 0.55% of the sample. Sequencing used memory CD4+ T cells from blood. All receptors derive from an adult in good health and CMV-seronegative.

J is TRBJ2-4 and V is TRBV4-3, with D perhaps TRBD1 (6 bases). The CDR3 runs 13 residues. Germline assignment: CDR1 LGHNA and CDR2 YSLEER. V was clipped by 2 bases and J by 6 bases, with 8 bases between them. For the CDR3, the DNA is TGCGCCAGCAGCCAAATGGACAGAAACATTCAGTACTTC. Translating it yields CASSQMDRNIQYF.

This sequence joins TRBV4-1 and TRBJ2-3; D remains ambiguous. Germline CDR1 and CDR2: MGHRA and YSYEKL. CDR3 length equals 15 residues. Trimming took off 1 base at V and 0 bases at J, with 8 bases between the two ends. The CDR3 DNA follows: TGCGCCAGCAGCCAAGGATCCATCAGCACAGATACGCAGTATTTT. It specifies CASSQGSISTDTQYF.

V usage is TRBV5-4 and J usage is TRBJ2-5; D not certain. Germline CDR1 SGHNT, CDR2 YYREEE (reference sequence). The CDR3 extends over 13 amino acids. Trimming cost V 0 bases and J 7 bases, with 10 bases left between them. DNA for the CDR3: TGTGCCAGCAGCTTGGGATCCTCGGGGACCCAGTACTTC. Protein sequence: CASSLGSSGTQYF.

The rearrangement links TRBV9 to TRBJ2-5, with 9 bases identical to TRBD2. The germline gives CDR1 SGDLS, CDR2 YYNGEE. J lost 1 base, V lost 1 base, and 5 bases had no gene match. CDR3 length equals 16 residues. CDR3 amino acids: CASSVFSGGLQETQYF. The CDR3 coding sequence is TGTGCCAGCAGCGTATTTAGCGGGGGCCTCCAAGAGACCCAGTACTTC.

This chain connects TRBV5-1 to TRBJ2-7, with TRBD1 as a possible D gene (6 bases). The V gene lost 2 bases and the J gene lost 3 bases, with 9 bases spanning the gap. Germline CDR1 reads SGHRS; CDR2 reads YFSETQ. The CDR3 is 13 amino acids. Here the CDR3 reads CASSLQGDYEQYF. CDR3 sequence (DNA): TGCGCCAGCAGCTTACAGGGAGACTACGAGCAGTACTTC.

CDR3 residues: CASSRGTGGFQPQHF. CDR3 bases: TGTGCCAGCAGCCGAGGGACAGGGGGTTTTCAGCCCCAGCATTTT. This chain uses TRBV4-2 with TRBJ1-5; 11 bases line up with TRBD1. CDR1 is LGHNA, CDR2 YNFKEQ, per germline. The CDR3 totals 15 residues. The trim removed 4 bases at V and 6 bases at J, leaving 5 bases unmatched.

The J gene is TRBJ2-3, the V gene TRBV10-3, with 9 bases that match TRBD2. V was clipped by 5 bases and J by 2 bases; unmatched bases: 5. Germline CDR1 ENHRY, CDR2 SYGVKD. The CDR3 is 15 residues long. The CDR3 nucleotides read TGTGCCATCAGTCTAAGCGGGGGGAACACAGATACGCAGTATTTT. Encoded protein: CAISLSGGNTDTQYF.

This chain links TRBV11-3 with TRBJ2-1; D may be TRBD2 (5 bases). Germline V lookup: CDR1 SGHNT, CDR2 YENEEA. With 0 bases removed from V and 2 bases from J, the gap between germline ends came to 8 bases. The CDR3 contains 15 residues. DNA of the CDR3: TGTGCCAGCAGCTTAGATCAGCGGACCTACAATGAGCAGTTCTTC. Amino acids: CASSLDQRTYNEQFF. Using reference TRBV11-3 and TRBJ2-1 for the parts outside the CDR3, the full variable domain is EAGVVQSPRYKIIEKKQPVAFWCNPISGHNTLYWYLQNLGQGPELLIRYENEEAVDDSQLPKDRFSAERLKGVDSTLKIQPAELGDSAVYLCASSLDQRTYNEQFFGPGTRLTVL.

This chain connects TRBV5-1 to TRBJ1-6; 9 positions agree with TRBD1. The germline V gene encodes CDR1 SGHRS and CDR2 YFSETQ. With V trimmed by 4 bases and J by 8 bases, 4 bases remained unmatched. The CDR3 spans 14 residues. DNA for the CDR3: TGCGCCAGCAGCATGGGACAGGGTTATTCACCCCTCCACTTT. Protein product: CASSMGQGYSPLHF.

V and J are TRBV7-8 and TRBJ1-5; 8 bases match TRBD1. There are 15 residues in the CDR3. Germline CDR1 SGHVS, CDR2 FQNEAQ. The ends lost 5 bases at V and 5 bases at J; junction bases unmatched: 8. This CDR3 is CASSLGQGGHQPQHF. In DNA form, the CDR3 reads TGTGCCAGCAGCCTAGGACAGGGAGGGCATCAGCCCCAGCATTTT.

The genes are TRBV7-8 and TRBJ2-3, with D perhaps TRBD1 (5 bases). Deletions cut 1 base from V and 1 base from J, with 15 bases between. The CDR3 consists of 17 residues. Germline loops: CDR1 SGHVS, CDR2 FQNEAQ. DNA for the CDR3: TGTGCCAGCAGCTTAGGAACAGGCACAAGAGGCACAGATACGCAGTATTTT. Encoded protein: CASSLGTGTRGTDTQYF.

The chain has TRBV15 and TRBJ1-1; D is possibly TRBD1 (6 bases). Germline V gene data show CDR1 as LNHNV and CDR2 as YYDKDF (reference sequence). Trimming removed 7 bases at V and 2 bases at J, with 14 bases between. This CDR3 has 14 residues. CDR3 in amino acids: CATMEGGFNTEAFF. As DNA, the CDR3 is TGTGCCACCATGGAGGGGGGGTTCAACACTGAAGCTTTCTTT.

The chain uses TRBV30 and TRBJ2-7; D is ambiguous. V was clipped by 4 bases and J by 0 bases, with 13 bases between them. CDR3 length: 14 residues. Germline CDR1 and CDR2: GTSNPN and SVGIG (reference sequence). Written as DNA, the CDR3 is TGTGCCTGGACCGACCCGGTCGCCTCCTACGAGCAGTACTTC. Encoded protein: CAWTDPVASYEQYF.

The chain couples TRBV6-5 to TRBJ1-2; D is undetermined. The germline V gene encodes CDR1 MNHEY and CDR2 SVGAGI. This CDR3 contains 13 residues. Trimming stripped 6 bases from V and 2 bases from J, with 10 bases between. CDR3 nucleotide sequence: TGTGCCAGCAGACTCGGAGGGAACTATGGCTACACCTTC. Translating gives CASRLGGNYGYTF.

The V gene is TRBV7-9, the J gene TRBJ2-4; TRBD2 matches 7 bases. V shed 3 bases, J shed 3 bases, and the junction held 8 bases outside the gene matches. CDR3 length: 16 residues. CDR1 SEHNR and CDR2 FQNEAQ come from the germline V gene (reference sequence). CDR3 amino acids: CASSLSAGRDKNIQYF. The CDR3 DNA reads as TGTGCCAGCAGCTTGTCGGCGGGGAGGGACAAAAACATTCAGTACTTC.